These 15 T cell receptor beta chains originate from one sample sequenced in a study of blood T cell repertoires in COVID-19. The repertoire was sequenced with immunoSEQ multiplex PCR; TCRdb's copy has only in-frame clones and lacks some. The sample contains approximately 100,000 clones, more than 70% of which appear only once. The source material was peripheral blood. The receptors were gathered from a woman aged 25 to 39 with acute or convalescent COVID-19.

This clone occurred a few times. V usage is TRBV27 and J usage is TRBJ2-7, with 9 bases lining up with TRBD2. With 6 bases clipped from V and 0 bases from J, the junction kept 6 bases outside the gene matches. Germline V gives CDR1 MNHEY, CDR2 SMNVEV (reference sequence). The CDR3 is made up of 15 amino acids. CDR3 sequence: CASRSSGGISYEQYF. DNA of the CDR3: TGTGCCAGCAGGAGTAGCGGGGGTATCTCCTACGAGCAGTACTTC.

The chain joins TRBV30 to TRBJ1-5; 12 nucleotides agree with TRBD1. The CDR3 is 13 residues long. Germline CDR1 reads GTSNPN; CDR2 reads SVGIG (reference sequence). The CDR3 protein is CATGTGGGEPQHF. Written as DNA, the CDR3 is TGTGCTACCGGGACAGGGGGCGGAGAGCCCCAGCATTTT.

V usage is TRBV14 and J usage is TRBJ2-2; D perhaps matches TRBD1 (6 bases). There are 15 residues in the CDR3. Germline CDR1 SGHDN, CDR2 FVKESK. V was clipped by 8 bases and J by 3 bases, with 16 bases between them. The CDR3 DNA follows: TGTGCCAGCTCTCAGAGGGGGATCTACACCGGGGAGCTGTTTTTT. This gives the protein CASSQRGIYTGELFF.

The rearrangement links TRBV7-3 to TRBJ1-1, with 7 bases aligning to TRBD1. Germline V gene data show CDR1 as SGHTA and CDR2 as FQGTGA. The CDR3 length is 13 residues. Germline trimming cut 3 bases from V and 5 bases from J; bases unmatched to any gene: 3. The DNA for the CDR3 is TGTGCCAGCAGCTTTGCAGGGGGAACTGAAGCTTTCTTT. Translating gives CASSFAGGTEAFF.

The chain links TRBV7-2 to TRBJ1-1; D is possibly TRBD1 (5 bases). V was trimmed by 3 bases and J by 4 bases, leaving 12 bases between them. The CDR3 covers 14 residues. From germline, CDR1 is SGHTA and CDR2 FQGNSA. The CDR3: CASSLGLMGTEAFF. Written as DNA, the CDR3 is TGTGCCAGCAGCTTGGGGCTTATGGGCACTGAAGCTTTCTTT.

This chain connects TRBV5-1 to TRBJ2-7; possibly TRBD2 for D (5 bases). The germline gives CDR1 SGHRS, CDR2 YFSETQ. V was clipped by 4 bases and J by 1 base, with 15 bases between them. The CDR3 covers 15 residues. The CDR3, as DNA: TGCGCCAGCAGCCCTTACCCCGGGGAGTCCTACGAGCAGTACTTC. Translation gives CASSPYPGESYEQYF.

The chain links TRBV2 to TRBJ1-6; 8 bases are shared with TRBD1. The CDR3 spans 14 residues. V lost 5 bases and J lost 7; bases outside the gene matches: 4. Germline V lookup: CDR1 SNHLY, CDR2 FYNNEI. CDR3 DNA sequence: TGTGCCAGCAGTTGGACAGGGAACAATTCACCCCTCCACTTT. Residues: CASSWTGNNSPLHF.

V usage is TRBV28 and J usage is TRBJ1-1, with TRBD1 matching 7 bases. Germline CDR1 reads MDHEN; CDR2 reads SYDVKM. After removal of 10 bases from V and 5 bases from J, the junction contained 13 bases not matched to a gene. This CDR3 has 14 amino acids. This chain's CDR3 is CAITPETDRTEAFF. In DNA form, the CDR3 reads TGTGCCATCACCCCCGAGACGGACAGGACTGAAGCTTTCTTT.

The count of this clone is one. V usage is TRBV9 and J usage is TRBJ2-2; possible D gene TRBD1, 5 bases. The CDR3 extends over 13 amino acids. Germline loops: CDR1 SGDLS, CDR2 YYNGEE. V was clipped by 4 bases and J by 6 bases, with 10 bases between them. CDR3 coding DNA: TGTGCCAGCAGCTCCAGGGATTCCGGGGAGCTGTTTTTT. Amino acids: CASSSRDSGELFF.

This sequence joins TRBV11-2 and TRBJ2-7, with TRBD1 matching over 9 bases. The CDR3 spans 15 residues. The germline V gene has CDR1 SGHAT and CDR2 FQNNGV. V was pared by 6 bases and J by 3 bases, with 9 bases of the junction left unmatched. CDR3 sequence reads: CASSPIRDRVYEQYF. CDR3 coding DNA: TGTGCCAGCAGTCCAATCCGGGACAGGGTCTACGAGCAGTACTTC. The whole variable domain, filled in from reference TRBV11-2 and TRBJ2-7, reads EAGVAQSPRYKIIEKRQSVAFWCNPISGHATLYWYQQILGQGPKLLIQFQNNGVVDDSQLPKDRFSAERLKGVDSTLKIQPAKLEDSAVYLCASSPIRDRVYEQYFGPGTRLTVT.

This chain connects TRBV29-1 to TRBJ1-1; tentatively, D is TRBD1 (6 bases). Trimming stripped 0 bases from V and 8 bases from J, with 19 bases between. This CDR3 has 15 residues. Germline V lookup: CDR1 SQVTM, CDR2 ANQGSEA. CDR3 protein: CSVEDIIPGTPEAFF. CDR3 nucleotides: TGCAGCGTTGAAGATATAATACCCGGGACACCCGAAGCTTTCTTT.

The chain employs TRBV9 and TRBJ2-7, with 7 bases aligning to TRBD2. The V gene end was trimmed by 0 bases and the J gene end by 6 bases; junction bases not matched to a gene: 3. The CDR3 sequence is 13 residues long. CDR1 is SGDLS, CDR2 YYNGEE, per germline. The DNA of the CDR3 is TGTGCCAGCAGCGTAGGACTAGCTTCCGAGCAGTACTTC. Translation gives CASSVGLASEQYF.

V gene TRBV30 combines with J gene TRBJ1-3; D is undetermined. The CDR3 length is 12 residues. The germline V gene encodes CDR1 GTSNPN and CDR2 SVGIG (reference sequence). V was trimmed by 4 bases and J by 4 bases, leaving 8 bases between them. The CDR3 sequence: CAWNLPGNTIYF. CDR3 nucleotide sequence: TGTGCCTGGAACTTACCCGGAAACACCATATATTTT. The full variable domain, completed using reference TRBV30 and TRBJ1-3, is SQTIHQWPATLVQPVGSPLSLECTVEGTSNPNLYWYRQAAGRGLQLLFYSVGIGQISSEVPQNLSASRPQDRQFILSSKKLLLSDSGFYLCAWNLPGNTIYFGEGSWLTVV.

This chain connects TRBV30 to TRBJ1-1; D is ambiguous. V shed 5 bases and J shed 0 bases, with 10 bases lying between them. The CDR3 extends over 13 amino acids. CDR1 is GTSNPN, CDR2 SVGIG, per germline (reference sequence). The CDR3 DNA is TGTGCCTGGGCCGGGAGCCTGAACACTGAAGCTTTCTTT. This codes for CAWAGSLNTEAFF.

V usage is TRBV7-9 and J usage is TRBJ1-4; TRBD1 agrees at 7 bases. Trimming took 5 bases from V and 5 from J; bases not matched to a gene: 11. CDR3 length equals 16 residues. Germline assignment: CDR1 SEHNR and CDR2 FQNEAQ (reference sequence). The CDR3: CASSLGDSAENEKLFF. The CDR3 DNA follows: TGTGCCAGCAGCCTTGGGGACAGTGCGGAAAATGAAAAACTGTTTTTT.